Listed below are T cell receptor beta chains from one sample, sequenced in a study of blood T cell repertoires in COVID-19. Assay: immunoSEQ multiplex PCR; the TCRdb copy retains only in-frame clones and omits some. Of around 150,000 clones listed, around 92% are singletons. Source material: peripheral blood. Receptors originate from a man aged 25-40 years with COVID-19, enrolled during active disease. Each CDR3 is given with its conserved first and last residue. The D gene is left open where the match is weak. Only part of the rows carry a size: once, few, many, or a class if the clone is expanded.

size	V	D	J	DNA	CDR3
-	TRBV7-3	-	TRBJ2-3	TGTGCCAGCAGCTTAACGCGCGGGAGCACAGATACGCAGTATTTT	CASSLTRGSTDTQYF
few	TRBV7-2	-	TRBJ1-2	TGTGCCAGCAGCTCTAAAGCCGGGGGCTATGGCTACACCTTC	CASSSKAGGYGYTF
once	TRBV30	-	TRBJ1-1	TGTGCCTGGAGAAGGACAGAAGAAGCTTTCTTT	CAWRRTEEAFF
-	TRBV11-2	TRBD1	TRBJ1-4	TGTGCCAGCAGCACGCTAAGGGGCAGACAGGGGCGGACTAATGAAAAACTGTTTTTT	CASSTLRGRQGRTNEKLFF
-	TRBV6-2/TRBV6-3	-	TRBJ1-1	TGTGCCAGCAGTTCTCAGGGGCTTGGTGAAGCTTTCTTT	CASSSQGLGEAFF
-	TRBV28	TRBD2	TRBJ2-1	TGTGCCAGCAGTTTTTTAGGGCTAGCGGGACTCTCCTACAATGAGCAGTTCTTC	CASSFLGLAGLSYNEQFF
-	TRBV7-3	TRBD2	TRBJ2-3	TGTGCCAGCAGCGGACTGGCGGGGGGGCCAGATACGCAGTATTTT	CASSGLAGGPDTQYF
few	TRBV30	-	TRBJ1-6	TGTGCCTGGAGTGTCGTGAGTTCACCCCTCCACTTT	CAWSVVSSPLHF
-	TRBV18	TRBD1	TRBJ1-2	TGTGCCAGCTCAACACTGGGACAGGGAGATGGCTACACCTTC	CASSTLGQGDGYTF
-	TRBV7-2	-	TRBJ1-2	TGTGCCAGCAGGGAGACAGGCCGGTATGGCTACACCTTC	CASRETGRYGYTF
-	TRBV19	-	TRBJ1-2	TGTGCCAGTAGTACAGGGAAAGTGAATGGCTACACCTTC	CASSTGKVNGYTF
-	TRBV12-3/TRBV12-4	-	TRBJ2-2	TGTGCCAGCGCCCGACGGGACACCGGGGAGCTGTTTTTT	CASARRDTGELFF
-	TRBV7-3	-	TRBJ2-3	TGTGCCAGCAGTTTTAGCGGCGGCTTCACAGATACGCAGTATTTT	CASSFSGGFTDTQYF
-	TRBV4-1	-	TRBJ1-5	TGCGCCAGCAGCCCTGACGGGAGGTCCTACTACACCAGCAATCAGCCCCAGCATTTT	CASSPDGRSYYTSNQPQHF
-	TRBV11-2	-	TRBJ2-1	TGTGCCAGCAGCTTCAGACAGGAAAAGTACAATGAGCAGTTCTTC	CASSFRQEKYNEQFF
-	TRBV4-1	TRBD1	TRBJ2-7	TGCGCCAGCAGCCAAGGGAACAGGGGCTACGAGCAGTACTTC	CASSQGNRGYEQYF
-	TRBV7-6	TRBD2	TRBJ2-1	TGTGCCAGCAGCTTAGGGACTAGCGGGAGGTCCCTTCTTTACAATGAGCAGTTCTTC	CASSLGTSGRSLLYNEQFF
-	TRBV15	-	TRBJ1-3	TGTGCCACCAGCAGAGCCGGTCTTACTGGAAACACCATATATTTT	CATSRAGLTGNTIYF
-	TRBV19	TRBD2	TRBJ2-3	TGTGCCAGTAGTACTCTAGCGGGAGTATCGGATACGCAGTATTTT	CASSTLAGVSDTQYF
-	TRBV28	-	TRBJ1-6	TGTGCCAGCGGGAGTGGGGGGGCATATTCACCCCTCCACTTT	CASGSGGAYSPLHF
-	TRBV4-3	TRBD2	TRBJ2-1	TGCGCCAGCAGCCAAGTTGTCTCCCCTAGCGGGAACAATGAGCAGTTCTTC	CASSQVVSPSGNNEQFF
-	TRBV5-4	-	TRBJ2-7	TGTGCCAGCAGCTTGGTAGTCGGCAGGGGGGTATACGAGCAGTACTTC	CASSLVVGRGVYEQYF
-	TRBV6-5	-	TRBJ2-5	TGTGCCAGCAGTTTCACAGGGAAAGAGACCCAGTACTTC	CASSFTGKETQYF
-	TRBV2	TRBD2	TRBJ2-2	TGTGCCAGCAGTGCTAAAGCTAGCGGGGGCCGAAACACCGGGGAGCTGTTTTTT	CASSAKASGGRNTGELFF
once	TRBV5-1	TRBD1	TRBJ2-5	TGCGCCAGCAGCACCGTGACAGGGTGGGAGACCCAGTACTTC	CASSTVTGWETQYF
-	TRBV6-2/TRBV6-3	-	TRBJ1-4	TGTGCCAGCACTTACGTCCAGGCTGAAAATGAAAAACTGTTTTTT	CASTYVQAENEKLFF
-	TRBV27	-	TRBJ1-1	TGTGCCAGCAGTCGAAGGGGTATCACTGAAGCTTTCTTT	CASSRRGITEAFF
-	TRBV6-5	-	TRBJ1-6	TGTGCCAGCAGTTACTCGATTACCGGGGGAGGATCACCCCTCCACTTT	CASSYSITGGGSPLHF
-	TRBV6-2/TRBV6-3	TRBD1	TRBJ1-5	TGTGCCAGCAGTATACAGGGGAATCAGCCCCAGCATTTT	CASSIQGNQPQHF
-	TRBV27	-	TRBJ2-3	TGTGCCACCCTCCCTCGGCTAGACACAGATACGCAGTATTTT	CATLPRLDTDTQYF
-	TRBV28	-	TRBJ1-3	TGTGCCAGCAGTTTCGATCTGGCCGGAAACACCATATATTTT	CASSFDLAGNTIYF
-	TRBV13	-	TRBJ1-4	TGTGCCAGCAGCTTAGGACAGTTTGTGAATGAAAAACTGTTTTTT	CASSLGQFVNEKLFF
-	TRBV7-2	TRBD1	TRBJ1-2	TGTGCCAGCAGCTTAGCGCTACAGGGGAACTATGGCTACACCTTC	CASSLALQGNYGYTF
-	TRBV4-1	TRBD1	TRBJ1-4	TGCGCCAGCAGCCTAGACAGGGACAGCAGAAATGAAAAACTGTTTTTT	CASSLDRDSRNEKLFF
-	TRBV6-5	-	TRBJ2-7	TGTGCCAGCAAGAGAAGTTACTCCTACGAGCAGTACTTC	CASKRSYSYEQYF
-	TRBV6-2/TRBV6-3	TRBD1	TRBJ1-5	TGTGCCAGCAGTATTACAGGGGGCTCCCTTTATAGCAATCAGCCCCAGCATTTT	CASSITGGSLYSNQPQHF
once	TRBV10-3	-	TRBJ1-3	TGTGCCATCAGTGAGAAATTAGGGGGCTCTGGAAACACCATATATTTT	CAISEKLGGSGNTIYF
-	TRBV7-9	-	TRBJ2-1	TGTGCCAGCAGCCCGCCTGGACAGAGATTCTACAATGAGCAGTTCTTC	CASSPPGQRFYNEQFF
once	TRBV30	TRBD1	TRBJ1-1	TGTGCCTGGAGTGTACAAAGGGGGCCATACCATAGCACTGAAGCTTTCTTT	CAWSVQRGPYHSTEAFF
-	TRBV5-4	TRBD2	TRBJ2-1	TGTGCCAGCAGCTTAGCCCGACTAGCGGGAACCTACAATGAGCAGTTCTTC	CASSLARLAGTYNEQFF
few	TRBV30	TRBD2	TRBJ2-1	TGTGCCTGGAGTTCGGGGTTGAGTTCGGATAGCGGGAGAATCAATGAGCAGTTCTTC	CAWSSGLSSDSGRINEQFF
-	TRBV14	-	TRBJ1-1	TGTGCCAGCAGCCTCACCCATCGCAGGGGCCCGAAGACTGAAGCTTTCTTT	CASSLTHRRGPKTEAFF
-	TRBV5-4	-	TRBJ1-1	TGTGCCAGCAGCTTGGACTTCGTGAACACTGAAGCTTTCTTT	CASSLDFVNTEAFF
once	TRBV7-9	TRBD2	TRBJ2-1	TGTGCCAGCAGCTTATGGTCTTTCCCCGGGACTACCAATGAGCAGTTCTTC	CASSLWSFPGTTNEQFF
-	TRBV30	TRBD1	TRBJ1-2	TGTGCCGGCTCAGGGGGCGCAAGGTTGAACTATGGCTACACCTTC	CAGSGGARLNYGYTF
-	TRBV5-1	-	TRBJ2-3	TGCGCCAGCAAAACAGGGACGGGCACAGATACGCAGTATTTT	CASKTGTGTDTQYF
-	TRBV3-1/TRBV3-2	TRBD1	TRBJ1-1	TGTGCCAGCAGCCCCCAGGGGGCCACTGAAGCTTTCTTT	CASSPQGATEAFF
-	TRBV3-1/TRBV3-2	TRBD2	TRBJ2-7	TGTGCCAGCAGCTCAGCGGGAGGACGGTACGAGCAGTACTTC	CASSSAGGRYEQYF
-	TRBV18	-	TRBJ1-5	TGTGCCAGCTCTCCCTCCCTGGACTCCTATAGCAATCAGCCCCAGCATTTT	CASSPSLDSYSNQPQHF
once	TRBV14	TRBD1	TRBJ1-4	TGTGCCAGCAGGTTACAGGGGGAGAAGGTGTGGGAACTGTTTTTT	CASRLQGEKVWELFF
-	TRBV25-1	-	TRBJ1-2	TGTGCCAGCTCCCATAGCCCCTATGGCTACACCTTC	CASSHSPYGYTF
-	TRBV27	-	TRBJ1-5	TGTGCCAGCAGTTTCGGACAGAACTTTCCTCCCCAGCATTTT	CASSFGQNFPPQHF
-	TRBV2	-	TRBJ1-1	TGTGCCAGCAGAGACTTAAACGGGGTCGTGGAAGCTTTCTTT	CASRDLNGVVEAFF
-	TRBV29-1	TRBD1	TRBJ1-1	TGCAGCGTTGTGGGGACAGGAGCGGGGAACACTGAAGCTTTCTTT	CSVVGTGAGNTEAFF
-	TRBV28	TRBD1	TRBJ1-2	TGTGCCAGCAGTTTCCCGGACAGGTTTTATGGCTACACCTTC	CASSFPDRFYGYTF